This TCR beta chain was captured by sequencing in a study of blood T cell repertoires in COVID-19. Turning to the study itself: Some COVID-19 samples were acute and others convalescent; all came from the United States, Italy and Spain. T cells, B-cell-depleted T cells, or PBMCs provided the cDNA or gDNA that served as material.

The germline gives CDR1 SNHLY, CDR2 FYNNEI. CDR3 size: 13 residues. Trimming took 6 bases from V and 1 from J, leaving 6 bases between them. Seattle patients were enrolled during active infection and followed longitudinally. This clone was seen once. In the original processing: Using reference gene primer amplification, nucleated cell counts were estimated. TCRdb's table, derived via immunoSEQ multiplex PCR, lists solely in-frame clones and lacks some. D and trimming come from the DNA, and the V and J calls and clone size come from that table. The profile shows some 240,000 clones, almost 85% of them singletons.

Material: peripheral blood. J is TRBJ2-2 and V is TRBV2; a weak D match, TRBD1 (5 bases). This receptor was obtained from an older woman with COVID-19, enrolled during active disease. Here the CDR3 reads CASRGLNTGELFF. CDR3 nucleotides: TGTGCCAGCAGGGGGCTGAACACCGGGGAGCTGTTTTTT.